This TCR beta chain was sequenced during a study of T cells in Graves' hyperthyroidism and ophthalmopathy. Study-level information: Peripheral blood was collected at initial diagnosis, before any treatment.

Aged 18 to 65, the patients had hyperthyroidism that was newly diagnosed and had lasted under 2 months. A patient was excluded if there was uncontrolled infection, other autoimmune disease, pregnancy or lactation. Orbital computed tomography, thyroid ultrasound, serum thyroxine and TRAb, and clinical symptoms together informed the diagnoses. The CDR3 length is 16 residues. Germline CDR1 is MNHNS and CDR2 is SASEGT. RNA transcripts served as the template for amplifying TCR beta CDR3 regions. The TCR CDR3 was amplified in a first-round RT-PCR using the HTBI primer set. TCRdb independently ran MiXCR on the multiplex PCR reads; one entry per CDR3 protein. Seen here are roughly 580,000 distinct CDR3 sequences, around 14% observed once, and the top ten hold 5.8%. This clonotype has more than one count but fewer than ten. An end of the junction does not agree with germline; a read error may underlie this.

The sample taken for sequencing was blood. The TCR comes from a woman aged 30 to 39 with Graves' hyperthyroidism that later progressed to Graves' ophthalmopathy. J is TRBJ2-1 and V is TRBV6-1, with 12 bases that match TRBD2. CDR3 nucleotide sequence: TGTGCCAACAGTGAAACCCTAGCGGGAGGGATCGATGAGCAGTTCTTC. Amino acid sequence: CANSETLAGGIDEQFF.